The next 20 T cell receptor beta chains were all read from a single sample in a study of cytomegalovirus exposure and HLA in healthy donors. Assay used: immunoSEQ multiplex PCR; TCRdb lists only in-frame clones, some missing. The sample includes hundreds of thousands of clones, approximately 80% of them seen just once. The sample taken for sequencing was PBMCs. The receptors stem from a woman aged 25-40 years in good health and CMV-seropositive.

To note about this clone: This likely stems from a read error, as it lies one base from a far larger clone. The chain links TRBV6-5 to TRBJ2-1; 11 bases line up with TRBD1. The V and J ends lost 4 bases and 9 bases, in that order; junction bases with no gene match: 11. This CDR3 has 16 amino acids. Per germline, CDR1 MNHEY and CDR2 SVGAGI. The CDR3 reads CASSSAAGTGGVEQFF. The CDR3 DNA reads as TGTGCCAGCAGTTCAGCGGCGGGGACAGGGGGGGTTGAGCAGTTCTTC.

This clone was picked up one time. The rearrangement joins TRBV7-2 to TRBJ2-3; D uncertain. This CDR3 has 14 residues. From germline, CDR1 is SGHTA and CDR2 FQGNSA. Trimming pared 5 bases from V and 4 bases from J, leaving 13 bases between. The CDR3 protein is CASSTRLGSDTQYF. The CDR3 region has the DNA TGTGCCAGCAGCACCCGACTTGGTTCAGATACGCAGTATTTT. The complete variable domain, with remaining parts taken from reference TRBV7-2 and TRBJ2-3, reads GAGVSQSPSNKVTEKGKDVELRCDPISGHTALYWYRQSLGQGLEFLIYFQGNSAPDKSGLPSDRFSAERTGGSVSTLTIQRTQQEDSAVYLCASSTRLGSDTQYFGPGTRLTVL.

The chain links TRBV12-5 to TRBJ2-7, with 8 bases fitting TRBD1. CDR3 size: 14 residues. Germline loops: CDR1 LGHNT, CDR2 FRNRAP. The V gene end was trimmed by 4 bases and the J gene end by 2 bases; junction bases not matched to a gene: 4. As DNA, the CDR3 is TGTGCTAGTGGTTCGACAGGGGCTGCCTACGAGCAGTACTTC. It specifies CASGSTGAAYEQYF.

This clone occurred once. The chain employs TRBV6-6 and TRBJ1-5; D unresolved. CDR3 length: 11 amino acids. Germline values: CDR1 MNHNY, CDR2 SVGAGI (reference sequence). Trimming stripped 5 bases from V and 5 bases from J, with 4 bases between. CDR3: CASSADQPQHF. For the CDR3, the DNA is TGTGCCAGCAGTGCCGATCAGCCCCAGCATTTT.

The V gene is TRBV10-3, the J gene TRBJ2-7; maybe TRBD1 (6 bases). This CDR3 has 15 amino acids. The V gene's germline CDR1 is ENHRY and CDR2 SYGVKD. V was pared by 3 bases and J by 0 bases, with 12 bases between. The DNA of the CDR3 is TGTGCCATCAGTGACCCGGGACACCACTCCTACGAGCAGTACTTC. Encoded protein: CAISDPGHHSYEQYF.

This clone has just one count. CDR3 bases: TGCAGCGCATCGAAAGAGGGAGCTTTCTTT. Translated: CSASKEGAFF. The chain links TRBV29-1 to TRBJ1-1; D is ambiguous. Germline CDR1 is SQVTM and CDR2 is ANQGSEA. Trimming took off 7 bases at V and 10 bases at J, with 13 bases between the two ends. CDR3 length: 10 amino acids.

V gene TRBV13 combines with J gene TRBJ1-2; TRBD1 might be the D (5 bases). The CDR3 spans 15 residues. In germline, CDR1 is PRHDT, CDR2 FYEKMQ (reference sequence). V gave up 6 bases and J gave up 8 bases, with 22 bases separating them. The CDR3 bases are TGTGCCAGCAGTCCCACCGCTACAGGAACCCAAGGCTACACCTTC. Translation gives CASSPTATGTQGYTF.

The V and J genes are TRBV27 and TRBJ2-3, with 12 bases identical to TRBD2. The V gene's germline CDR1 is MNHEY and CDR2 SMNVEV (reference sequence). V trimming: 6 bases; J trimming: 5 bases; junction bases outside the gene matches: 6. This CDR3 has 15 residues. Here the CDR3 DNA reads TGTGCCAGCAGCCATCGGACTAGCGGGGAAGATACGCAGTATTTT. Amino acid sequence: CASSHRTSGEDTQYF.

The chain is built from TRBV5-4 and TRBJ2-1, with D possibly TRBD2 on 5 matching bases. Germline V gene sequence: CDR1 SGHNT, CDR2 YYREEE (reference sequence). Trimming removed 2 bases from V and 2 bases from J, with 11 bases in between. CDR3 size: 15 residues. The DNA for the CDR3 is TGTGCCAGCAGCTTAGCGGAGAGCCCCTACAATGAGCAGTTCTTC. The encoded protein is CASSLAESPYNEQFF.

The V call is TRBV7-6, the J call TRBJ2-1; D is perhaps TRBD1 or TRBD2 (5 bases each). The CDR3 runs to 14 residues. Germline assignment: CDR1 SGHVS and CDR2 FNYEAQ. Trimming removed 1 base from V and 1 base from J, with 5 bases in between. CDR3 in DNA: TGTGCCAGCAGCTTAGGGGGGTCCTACAATGAGCAGTTCTTC. Translation: CASSLGGSYNEQFF. The entire variable domain, with the rest obtained from reference TRBV7-6 and TRBJ2-1, is as follows: GAGVSQSPRYKVTKRGQDVALRCDPISGHVSLYWYRQALGQGPEFLTYFNYEAQQDKSGLPNDRFSAERPEGSISTLTIQRTEQRDSAMYRCASSLGGSYNEQFFGPGTRLTVL.

The V call is TRBV6-5, the J call TRBJ1-2; D gene ambiguous. V was clipped by 0 bases and J by 3 bases, with 8 bases between them. Germline V gives CDR1 MNHEY, CDR2 SVGAGI. This CDR3 spans 14 amino acids. The CDR3 DNA is TGTGCCAGCAGTTACTCGGGCAGGCACTATGGCTACACCTTC. Translated: CASSYSGRHYGYTF.

The genes are TRBV6-1 and TRBJ1-2; perhaps TRBD1 as D (5 bases). Germline assignment: CDR1 MNHNS and CDR2 SASEGT. The CDR3 totals 13 residues. The V and J ends lost 3 bases and 8 bases respectively, with 13 bases between them. CDR3 loop: CASSDGQGDGYTF. CDR3 bases: TGTGCCAGCAGTGATGGCCAGGGCGACGGCTACACCTTC.

The chain recombines TRBV4-3 with TRBJ2-3, with D unclear. The V and J ends lost 2 bases and 6 bases respectively, with 12 bases between them. The CDR3 runs 14 residues. Germline CDR1 is LGHNA and CDR2 is YSLEER. The CDR3 here is CASSQSAQADTQYF. As DNA, the CDR3 is TGCGCCAGCAGCCAATCAGCCCAGGCGGATACGCAGTATTTT.

This clone came up once. CDR3: CASSLFSLGEKLFF. The CDR3 nucleotides read TGTGCCAGCAGTTTATTTTCGTTGGGCGAAAAACTGTTTTTT. The rearrangement links TRBV27 to TRBJ1-4; D not certain. The CDR3 extends over 14 amino acids. Trimming removed 1 base from V and 8 bases from J, with 11 bases in between. From germline, CDR1 is MNHEY and CDR2 SMNVEV (reference sequence).

The chain employs TRBV18 and TRBJ1-1; possibly TRBD1 for D (5 bases). CDR3 length: 14 amino acids. Germline V lookup: CDR1 KGHSH, CDR2 LQKENI. Trimming took 0 bases from V and 4 from J, leaving 9 bases between them. The CDR3: CASSPPGAPTEAFF. CDR3 in DNA: TGTGCCAGCTCACCACCAGGGGCGCCCACTGAAGCTTTCTTT.

The chain is built from TRBV29-1 and TRBJ1-1; perhaps TRBD1 as D (6 bases). The CDR3 runs to 13 residues. V lost 8 bases to trimming and J lost 5 bases, with 18 bases between them. The germline CDR1 and CDR2 sequences are SQVTM and ANQGSEA. For the CDR3, the DNA is TGCAGCCCGTACCCACAGGGTGGGACTGAAGCTTTCTTT. It encodes CSPYPQGGTEAFF.

This clone was seen a single time. The rearrangement joins TRBV29-1 to TRBJ2-7; D is uncertain. Germline assignment: CDR1 SQVTM and CDR2 ANQGSEA. V was pared by 4 bases and J by 5 bases, with 15 bases between. The CDR3 is 13 residues long. The CDR3 DNA is TGCAGCGTTGGGGTCGGTAACATCAACGAGCAGTACTTC. Its protein product is CSVGVGNINEQYF.

The rearrangement joins TRBV4-1 to TRBJ1-2; D perhaps matches TRBD1 (5 bases). CDR3 length: 15 residues. CDR1 MGHRA and CDR2 YSYEKL come from the germline V gene. V was cut by 0 bases and J by 4 bases, with 12 bases left in between. In nucleotides, the CDR3 is TGCGCCAGCAGCCAAGACCGCCAGGGTATCTATGGCTACACCTTC. It translates to CASSQDRQGIYGYTF.

This sequence joins TRBV27 and TRBJ1-1; D is unclear. The CDR3 has 13 amino acids. Trimming removed 6 bases from V and 5 bases from J, with 13 bases in between. Germline loops: CDR1 MNHEY, CDR2 SMNVEV (reference sequence). CDR3 nucleotides: TGTGCCAGCAGGTCGGGAACTGGGACTGAAGCTTTCTTT. This encodes CASRSGTGTEAFF.

On this clone itself: The junction and the germline gene differ at one end; a read error may be behind it. The J gene is TRBJ2-7, the V gene TRBV19, with D perhaps TRBD2 (6 bases). The CDR3 spans 16 residues. CDR1 LNHDA and CDR2 SQIVND come from the germline V gene (reference sequence). The CDR3 spells CASSQRASQITYEQYF. CDR3 bases: TGTGCCAGTAGTCAGCGGGCTAGCCAAATAACCTATGAGCAGTACTTC. The whole variable domain, remainder taken from reference TRBV19 and TRBJ2-7, is DGGITQSPKYLFRKEGQNVTLSCEQNLNHDAMYWYRQDPGQGLRLIYYSQIVNDFQKGDIAEGYSVSREKKESFPLTVTSAQKNPTAFYLCASSQRASQITYEQYFGPGTRLTVT.